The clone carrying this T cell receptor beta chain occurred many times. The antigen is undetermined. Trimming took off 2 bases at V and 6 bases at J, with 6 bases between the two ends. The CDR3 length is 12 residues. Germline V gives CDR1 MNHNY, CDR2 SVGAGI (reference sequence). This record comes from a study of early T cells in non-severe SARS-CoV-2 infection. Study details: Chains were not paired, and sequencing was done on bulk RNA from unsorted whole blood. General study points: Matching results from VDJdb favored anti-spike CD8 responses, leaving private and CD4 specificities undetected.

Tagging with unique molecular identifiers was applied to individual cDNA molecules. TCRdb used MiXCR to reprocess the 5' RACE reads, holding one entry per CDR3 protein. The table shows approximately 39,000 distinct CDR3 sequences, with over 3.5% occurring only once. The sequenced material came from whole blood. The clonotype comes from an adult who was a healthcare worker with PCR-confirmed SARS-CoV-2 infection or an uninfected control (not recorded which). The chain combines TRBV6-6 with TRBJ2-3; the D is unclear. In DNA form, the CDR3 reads TGTGCCAGCAGTTACGTCGCTGATACGCAGTATTTT. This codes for CASSYVADTQYF.